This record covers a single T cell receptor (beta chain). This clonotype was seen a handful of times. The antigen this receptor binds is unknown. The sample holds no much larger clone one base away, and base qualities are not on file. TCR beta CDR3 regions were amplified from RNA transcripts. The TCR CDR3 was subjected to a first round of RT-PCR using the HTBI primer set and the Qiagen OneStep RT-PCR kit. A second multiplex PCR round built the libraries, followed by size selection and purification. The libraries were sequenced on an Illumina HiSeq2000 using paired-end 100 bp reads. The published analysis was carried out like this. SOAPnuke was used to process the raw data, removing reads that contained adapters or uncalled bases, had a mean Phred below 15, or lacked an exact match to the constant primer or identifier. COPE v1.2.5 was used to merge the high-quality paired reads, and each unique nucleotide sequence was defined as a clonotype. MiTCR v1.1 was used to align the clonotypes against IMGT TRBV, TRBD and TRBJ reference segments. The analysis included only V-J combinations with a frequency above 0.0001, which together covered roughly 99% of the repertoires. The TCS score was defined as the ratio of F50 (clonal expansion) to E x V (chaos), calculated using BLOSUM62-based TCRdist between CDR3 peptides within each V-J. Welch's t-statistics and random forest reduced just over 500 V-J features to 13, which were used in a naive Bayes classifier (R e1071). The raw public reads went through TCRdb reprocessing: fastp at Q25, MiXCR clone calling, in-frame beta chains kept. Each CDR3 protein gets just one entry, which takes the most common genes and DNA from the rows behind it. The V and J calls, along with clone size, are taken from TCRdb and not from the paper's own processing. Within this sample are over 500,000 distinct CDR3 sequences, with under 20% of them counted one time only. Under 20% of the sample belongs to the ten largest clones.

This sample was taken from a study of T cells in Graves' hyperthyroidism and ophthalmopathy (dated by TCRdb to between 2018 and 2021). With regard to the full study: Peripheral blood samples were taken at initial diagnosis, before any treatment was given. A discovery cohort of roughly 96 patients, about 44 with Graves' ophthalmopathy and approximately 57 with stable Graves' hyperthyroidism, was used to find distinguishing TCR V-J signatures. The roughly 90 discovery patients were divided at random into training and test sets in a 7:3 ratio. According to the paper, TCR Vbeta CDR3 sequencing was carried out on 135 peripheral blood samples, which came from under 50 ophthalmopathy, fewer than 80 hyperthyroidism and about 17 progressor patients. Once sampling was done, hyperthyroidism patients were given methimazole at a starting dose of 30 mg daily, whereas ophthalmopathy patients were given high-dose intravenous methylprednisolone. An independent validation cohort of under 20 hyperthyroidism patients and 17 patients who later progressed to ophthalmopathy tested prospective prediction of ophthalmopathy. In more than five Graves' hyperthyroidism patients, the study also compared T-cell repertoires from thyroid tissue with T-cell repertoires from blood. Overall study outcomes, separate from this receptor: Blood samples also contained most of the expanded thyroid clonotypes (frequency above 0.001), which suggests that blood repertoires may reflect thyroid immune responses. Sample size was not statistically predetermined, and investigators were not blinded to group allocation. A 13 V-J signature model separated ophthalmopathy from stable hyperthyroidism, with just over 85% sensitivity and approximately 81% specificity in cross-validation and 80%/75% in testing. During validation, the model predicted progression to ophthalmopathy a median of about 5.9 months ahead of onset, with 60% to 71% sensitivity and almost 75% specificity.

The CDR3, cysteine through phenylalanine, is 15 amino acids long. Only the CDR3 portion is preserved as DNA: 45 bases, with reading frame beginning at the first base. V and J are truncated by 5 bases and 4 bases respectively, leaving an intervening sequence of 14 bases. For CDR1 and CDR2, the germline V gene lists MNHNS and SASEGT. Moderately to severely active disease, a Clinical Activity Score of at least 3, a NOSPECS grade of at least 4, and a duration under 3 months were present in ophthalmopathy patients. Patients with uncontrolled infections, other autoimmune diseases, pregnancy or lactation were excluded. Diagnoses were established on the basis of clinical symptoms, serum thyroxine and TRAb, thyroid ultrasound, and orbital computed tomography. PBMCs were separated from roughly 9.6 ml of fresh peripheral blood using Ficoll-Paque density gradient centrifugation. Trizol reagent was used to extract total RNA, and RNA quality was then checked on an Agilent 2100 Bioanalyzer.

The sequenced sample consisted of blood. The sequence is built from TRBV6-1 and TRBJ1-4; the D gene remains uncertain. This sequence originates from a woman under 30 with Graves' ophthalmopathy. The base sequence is TGTGCCAGCAGTCCCCACCGGGTTGGTAATGAAAAACTGTTTTTT. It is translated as CASSPHRVGNEKLFF.